This T cell receptor beta chain is drawn from a study of CD4 and CD8 cells across lung adenocarcinoma regions. This clonotype has a single count. One end of the junction fails to match germline, which may point to a read error. Samples came from patients with localized non-small cell lung adenocarcinoma. MiXCR, applied by TCRdb to the PCR reads, yields one record per CDR3 protein. Among about 25,000 distinct CDR3 sequences listed, around 50% were seen once. The CDR3 runs to 16 residues. Germline V CDR1 and CDR2: MNHEY, SMNVEV (reference sequence). The source of this sequence is a male donor with lung adenocarcinoma. The CD4 and CD8 labels of this study may be unreliable. Input material: CD8+ T cells from the center of a lung tumor. The chain is built from TRBV27 and TRBJ2-4; D perhaps matches TRBD1 (6 bases). The J call is in doubt because the DNA end fits TRBJ2-5 better. This CDR3 reads CASRRRGGRDQKTQYF. The CDR3 DNA reads TGTGCCAGCAGGAGGCGAGGGGGACGTGACCAAAAGACCCAGTACTTC.